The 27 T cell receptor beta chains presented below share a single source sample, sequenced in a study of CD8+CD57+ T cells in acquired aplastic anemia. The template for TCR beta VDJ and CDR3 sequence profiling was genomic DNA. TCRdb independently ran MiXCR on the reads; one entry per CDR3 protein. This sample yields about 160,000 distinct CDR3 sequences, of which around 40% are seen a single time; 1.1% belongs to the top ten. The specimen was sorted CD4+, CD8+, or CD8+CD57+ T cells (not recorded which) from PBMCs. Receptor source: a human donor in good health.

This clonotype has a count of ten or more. CDR3 nucleotide sequence: TGCAGTGCTAGAGGGGGACAGACTGAAGCTTTCTTT. Protein sequence: CSARGGQTEAFF. This chain connects TRBV20-1 to TRBJ1-1, with 7 bases that match TRBD1. The CDR3 extends over 12 amino acids. Germline V gene data show CDR1 as DFQATT and CDR2 as SNEGSKA (reference sequence). J lost 5 bases, V lost 1 base, and 1 base had no gene match.

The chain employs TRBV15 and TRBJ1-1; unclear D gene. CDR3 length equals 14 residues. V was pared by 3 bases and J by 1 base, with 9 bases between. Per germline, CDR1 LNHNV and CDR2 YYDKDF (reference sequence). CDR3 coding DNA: TGTGCCACCAGCAGCCCCAGACAGAACACTGAAGCTTTCTTT. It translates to CATSSPRQNTEAFF.

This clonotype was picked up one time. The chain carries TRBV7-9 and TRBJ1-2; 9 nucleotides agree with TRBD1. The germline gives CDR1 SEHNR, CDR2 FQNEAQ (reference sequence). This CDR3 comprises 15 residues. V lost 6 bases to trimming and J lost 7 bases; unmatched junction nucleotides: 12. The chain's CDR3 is CASSNRGQAFFGYTF. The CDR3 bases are TGTGCCAGCAGTAACAGGGGGCAGGCCTTTTTTGGCTACACCTTC.

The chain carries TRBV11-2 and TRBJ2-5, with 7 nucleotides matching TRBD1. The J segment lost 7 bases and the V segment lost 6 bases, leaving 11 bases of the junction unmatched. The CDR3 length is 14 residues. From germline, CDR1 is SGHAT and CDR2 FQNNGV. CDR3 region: CASSSGQRPGTQYF. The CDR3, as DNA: TGTGCCAGCAGTTCGGGACAGAGGCCCGGGACCCAGTACTTC. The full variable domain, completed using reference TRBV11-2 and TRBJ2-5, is EAGVAQSPRYKIIEKRQSVAFWCNPISGHATLYWYQQILGQGPKLLIQFQNNGVVDDSQLPKDRFSAERLKGVDSTLKIQPAKLEDSAVYLCASSSGQRPGTQYFGPGTRLLVL.

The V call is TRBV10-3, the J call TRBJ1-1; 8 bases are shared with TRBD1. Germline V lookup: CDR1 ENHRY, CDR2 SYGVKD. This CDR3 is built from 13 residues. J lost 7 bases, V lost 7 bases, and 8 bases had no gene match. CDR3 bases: TGTGCCATCAACTCGGACAGGGAGGGTGAAGCTTTCTTT. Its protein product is CAINSDREGEAFF.

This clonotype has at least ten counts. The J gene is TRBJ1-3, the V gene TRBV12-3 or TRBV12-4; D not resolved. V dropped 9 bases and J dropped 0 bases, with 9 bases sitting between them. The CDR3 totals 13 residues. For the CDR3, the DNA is TGTGCCAGTGGACCCTACTCTGGAAACACCATATATTTT. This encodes CASGPYSGNTIYF.

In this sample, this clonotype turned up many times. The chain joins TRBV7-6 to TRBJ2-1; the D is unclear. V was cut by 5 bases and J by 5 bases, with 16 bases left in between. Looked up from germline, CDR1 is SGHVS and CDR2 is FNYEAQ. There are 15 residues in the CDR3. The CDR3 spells CASSHLFGSHNEQFF. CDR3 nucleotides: TGTGCCAGCAGCCATTTGTTCGGTAGTCACAATGAGCAGTTCTTC.

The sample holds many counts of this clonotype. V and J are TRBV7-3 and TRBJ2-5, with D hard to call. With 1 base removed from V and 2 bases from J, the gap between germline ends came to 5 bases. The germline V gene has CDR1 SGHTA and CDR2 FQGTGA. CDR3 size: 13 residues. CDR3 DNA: TGTGCCAGCAGCTTAAGCCCGCAAGAGACCCAGTACTTC. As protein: CASSLSPQETQYF. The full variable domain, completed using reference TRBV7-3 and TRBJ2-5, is GAGVSQTPSNKVTEKGKYVELRCDPISGHTALYWYRQSLGQGPEFLIYFQGTGAADDSGLPNDRFFAVRPEGSVSTLKIQRTERGDSAVYLCASSLSPQETQYFGPGTRLLVL.

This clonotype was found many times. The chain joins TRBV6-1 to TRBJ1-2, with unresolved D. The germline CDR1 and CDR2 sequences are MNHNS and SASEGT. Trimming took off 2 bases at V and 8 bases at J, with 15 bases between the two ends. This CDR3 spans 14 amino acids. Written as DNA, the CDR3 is TGTGCCAGCAGTGAAAGTGGGCTGGTGTGGGGCTACACCTTC. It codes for CASSESGLVWGYTF.

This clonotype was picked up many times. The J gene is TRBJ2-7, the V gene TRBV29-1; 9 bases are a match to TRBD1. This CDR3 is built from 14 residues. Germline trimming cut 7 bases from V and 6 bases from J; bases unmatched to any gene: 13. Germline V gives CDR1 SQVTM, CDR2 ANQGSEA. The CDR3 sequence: CSALTRDRVSEQYF. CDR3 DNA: TGCAGCGCCCTGACCCGGGACAGGGTGAGCGAGCAGTACTTC.

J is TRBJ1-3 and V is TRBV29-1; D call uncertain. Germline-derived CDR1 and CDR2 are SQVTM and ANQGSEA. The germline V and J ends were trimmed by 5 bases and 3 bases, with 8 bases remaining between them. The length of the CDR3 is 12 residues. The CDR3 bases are TGCAGCGTTAGGGAGGTTGGAAACACCATATATTTT. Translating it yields CSVREVGNTIYF.

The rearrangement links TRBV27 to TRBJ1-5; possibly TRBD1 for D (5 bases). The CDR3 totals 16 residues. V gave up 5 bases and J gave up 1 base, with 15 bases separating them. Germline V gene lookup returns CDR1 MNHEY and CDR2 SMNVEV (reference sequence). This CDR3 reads CASSPGTDGSNQPQHF. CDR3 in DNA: TGTGCCAGCAGTCCGGGGACGGATGGGAGCAATCAGCCCCAGCATTTT.

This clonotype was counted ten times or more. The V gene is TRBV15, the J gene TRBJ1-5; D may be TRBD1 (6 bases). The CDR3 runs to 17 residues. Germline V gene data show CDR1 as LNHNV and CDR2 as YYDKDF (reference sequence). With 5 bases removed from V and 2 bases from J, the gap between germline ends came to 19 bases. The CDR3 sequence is CATSSRGAGGGNQPQHF. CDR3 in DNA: TGTGCCACCAGCTCACGGGGGGCAGGTGGTGGCAATCAGCCCCAGCATTTT. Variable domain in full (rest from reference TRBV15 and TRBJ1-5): DAMVIQNPRYQVTQFGKPVTLSCSQTLNHNVMYWYQQKSSQAPKLLFHYYDKDFNNEADTPDNFQSRRPNTSFCFLDIRSPGLGDTAMYLCATSSRGAGGGNQPQHFGDGTRLSIL.

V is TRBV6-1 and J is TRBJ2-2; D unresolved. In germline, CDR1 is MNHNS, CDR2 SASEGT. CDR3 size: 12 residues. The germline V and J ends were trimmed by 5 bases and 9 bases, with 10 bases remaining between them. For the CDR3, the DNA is TGTGCCAGCAGTCCGGAGTCGAGGGAGCTGTTTTTT. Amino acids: CASSPESRELFF.

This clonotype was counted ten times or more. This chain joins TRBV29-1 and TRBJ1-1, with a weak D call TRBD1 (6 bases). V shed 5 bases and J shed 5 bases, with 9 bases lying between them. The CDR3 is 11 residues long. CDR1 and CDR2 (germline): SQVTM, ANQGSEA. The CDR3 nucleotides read TGCAGCGTTTGGACAGTTACTGAAGCTTTCTTT. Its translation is CSVWTVTEAFF.

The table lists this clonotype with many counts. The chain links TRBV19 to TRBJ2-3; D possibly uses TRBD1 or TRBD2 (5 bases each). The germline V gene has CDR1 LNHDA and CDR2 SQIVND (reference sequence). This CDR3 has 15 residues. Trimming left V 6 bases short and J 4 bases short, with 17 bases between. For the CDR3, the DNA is TGTGCCAGTAGCCTCTCAAGAGGGGTGGCAGATACGCAGTATTTT. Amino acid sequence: CASSLSRGVADTQYF.

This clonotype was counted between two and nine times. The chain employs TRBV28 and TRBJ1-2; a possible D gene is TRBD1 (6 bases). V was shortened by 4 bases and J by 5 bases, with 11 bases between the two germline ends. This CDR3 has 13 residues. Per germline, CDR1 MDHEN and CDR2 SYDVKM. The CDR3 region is CASSWTDRYGYTF. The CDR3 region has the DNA TGTGCCAGCAGTTGGACAGACAGATATGGCTACACCTTC.

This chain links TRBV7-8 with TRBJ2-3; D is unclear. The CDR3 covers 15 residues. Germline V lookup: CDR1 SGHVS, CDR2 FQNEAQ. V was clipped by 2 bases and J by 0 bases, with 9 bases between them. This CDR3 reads CASSLFSRSTDTQYF. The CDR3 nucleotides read TGTGCCAGCAGCTTATTCAGCAGAAGCACAGATACGCAGTATTTT. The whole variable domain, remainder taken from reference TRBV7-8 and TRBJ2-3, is GAGVSQSPRYKVAKRGQDVALRCDPISGHVSLFWYQQALGQGPEFLTYFQNEAQLDKSGLPSDRFFAERPEGSVSTLKIQRTQQEDSAVYLCASSLFSRSTDTQYFGPGTRLTVL.

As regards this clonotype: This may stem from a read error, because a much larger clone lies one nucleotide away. The CDR3 is CASSRGRGKGETQYF. The DNA of the CDR3 is TGTGCCAGCAGCAGGGGACGGGGGAAGGGAGAGACCCAGTACTTC. The chain uses TRBV5-4 and TRBJ2-5; a weak D match, TRBD2 (6 bases). The CDR3 loop spans 15 amino acids. Per the germline V gene, CDR1 is SGHNT and CDR2 is YYREEE (reference sequence). V gave up 4 bases and J gave up 4 bases, with 17 bases separating them. The variable domain in full, with the rest retrieved from reference TRBV5-4 and TRBJ2-5, is ETGVTQSPTHLIKTRGQQVTLRCSSQSGHNTVSWYQQALGQGPQFIFQYYREEENGRGNFPPRFSGLQFPNYSSELNVNALELDDSALYLCASSRGRGKGETQYFGPGTRLLVL.

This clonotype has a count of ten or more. Here the CDR3 DNA reads TGCGCCAGCAGCTTGATGGGGAGCGTAGGGCCTAGCACAGATACGCAGTATTTT. It translates to CASSLMGSVGPSTDTQYF. The chain joins TRBV5-1 to TRBJ2-3, with D possibly matching TRBD2 (5 bases). Trimming stripped 1 base from V and 0 bases from J, with 18 bases between. The CDR3 has 18 amino acids. CDR1 is SGHRS and CDR2 is YFSETQ in the germline V gene.

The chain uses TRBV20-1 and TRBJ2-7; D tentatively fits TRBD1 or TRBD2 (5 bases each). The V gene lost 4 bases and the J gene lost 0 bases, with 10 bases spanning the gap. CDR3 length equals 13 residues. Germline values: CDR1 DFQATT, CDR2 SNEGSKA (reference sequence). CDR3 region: CSATGTLSYEQYF. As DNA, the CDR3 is TGCAGTGCTACCGGGACGCTCTCCTACGAGCAGTACTTC.

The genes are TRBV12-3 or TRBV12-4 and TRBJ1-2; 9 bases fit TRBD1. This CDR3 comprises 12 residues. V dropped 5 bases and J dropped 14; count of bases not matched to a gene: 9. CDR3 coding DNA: TGTGCCAGCAGTCTCCAACAGGGGGCAAGTACCTTC. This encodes CASSLQQGASTF.

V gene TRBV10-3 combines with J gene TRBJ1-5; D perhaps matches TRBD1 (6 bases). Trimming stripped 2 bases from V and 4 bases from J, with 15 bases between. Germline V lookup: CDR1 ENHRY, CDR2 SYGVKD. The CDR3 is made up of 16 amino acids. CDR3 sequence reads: CAISEIGQKPNQPQHF. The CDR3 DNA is TGTGCCATCAGTGAGATTGGACAGAAGCCTAATCAGCCCCAGCATTTT.

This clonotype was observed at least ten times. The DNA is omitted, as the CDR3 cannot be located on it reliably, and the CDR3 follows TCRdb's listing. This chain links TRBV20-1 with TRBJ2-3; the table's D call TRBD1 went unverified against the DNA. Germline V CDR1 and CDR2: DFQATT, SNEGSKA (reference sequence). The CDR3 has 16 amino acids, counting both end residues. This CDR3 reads CSARVFWQGAIDTQYF.

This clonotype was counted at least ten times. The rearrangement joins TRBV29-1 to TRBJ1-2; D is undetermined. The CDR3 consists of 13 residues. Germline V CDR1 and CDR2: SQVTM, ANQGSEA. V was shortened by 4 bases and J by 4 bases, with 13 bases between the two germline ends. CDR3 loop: CSVVGDLLYGYTF. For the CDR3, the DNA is TGCAGCGTTGTCGGAGATCTACTCTATGGCTACACCTTC.

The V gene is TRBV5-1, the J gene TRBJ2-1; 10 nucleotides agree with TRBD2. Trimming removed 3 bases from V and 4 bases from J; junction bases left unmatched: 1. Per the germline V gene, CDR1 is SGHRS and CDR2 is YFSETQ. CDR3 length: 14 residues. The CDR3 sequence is CASSSGLAYNEQFF. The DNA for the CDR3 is TGCGCCAGCAGCTCGGGACTAGCGTACAATGAGCAGTTCTTC.

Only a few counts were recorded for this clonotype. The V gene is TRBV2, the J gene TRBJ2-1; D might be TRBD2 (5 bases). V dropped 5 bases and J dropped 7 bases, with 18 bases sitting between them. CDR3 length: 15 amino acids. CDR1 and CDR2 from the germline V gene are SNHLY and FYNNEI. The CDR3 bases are TGTGCCAGCAGTATCAGTCTCGGGGTGGGTAATGAGCAGTTCTTC. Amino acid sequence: CASSISLGVGNEQFF.